This T cell receptor (beta chain) was sequenced in a study of T cells in Graves' hyperthyroidism and ophthalmopathy. Amplification targeted TCR beta CDR3 regions from RNA transcripts. RT-PCR in the first round (using the HTBI primer set) targeted the TCR CDR3. Via MiXCR, TCRdb re-called the multiplex PCR reads, giving one row per CDR3 protein. This table holds 600,000 to 800,000 distinct CDR3 sequences, about a third found once. The CDR3 is 15 amino acids. Germline assignment: CDR1 LGHDT and CDR2 YNNKEL (reference sequence). Trimming shortened V by 1 base and J by 5 bases, and 11 bases separated the two germline ends.

The chain links TRBV3-1 to TRBJ1-4; possibly TRBD1 for D (5 bases). The specimen sequenced was blood. The TCR was taken from a woman between 40 and 50 years old with Graves' hyperthyroidism. CDR3 region: CASSQAGRSNEKLFF. In DNA, the CDR3 is TGTGCCAGCAGCCAAGCAGGGCGGTCCAATGAAAAACTGTTTTTT.